The clone carrying this TCR beta chain was seen repeatedly, ten times or more. Antigen specificity is unknown. The CDR3 contains 14 residues. Germline assignment: CDR1 ENHRY and CDR2 SYGVKD. J gave up 6 bases and V 7 bases, and 5 bases lay outside the gene matches. TCRdb keeps only in-frame clones here, not all; method: immunoSEQ multiplex PCR. The sample yields roughly 680,000 clones, just under 75% seen once. This sample is part of a study of shared clonotypes between healthy human individuals. Findings and limits, study-wide: Among several donors, about 5% of naive CD4 clonotypes were found in common. In general, naive subsets displayed greater estimated richness than memory subsets did.

The genes are TRBV10-3 and TRBJ2-1; 11 bases align to TRBD2. The sample taken for sequencing was memory CD4+ T cells sorted from blood. Subset: CD45RA-negative fraction. The TCR comes from a woman aged 25 to 39 in good health. CDR3 region: CAIMATSGTNEQFF. The CDR3 region has the DNA TGTGCCATCATGGCGACTAGCGGGACCAATGAGCAGTTCTTC.